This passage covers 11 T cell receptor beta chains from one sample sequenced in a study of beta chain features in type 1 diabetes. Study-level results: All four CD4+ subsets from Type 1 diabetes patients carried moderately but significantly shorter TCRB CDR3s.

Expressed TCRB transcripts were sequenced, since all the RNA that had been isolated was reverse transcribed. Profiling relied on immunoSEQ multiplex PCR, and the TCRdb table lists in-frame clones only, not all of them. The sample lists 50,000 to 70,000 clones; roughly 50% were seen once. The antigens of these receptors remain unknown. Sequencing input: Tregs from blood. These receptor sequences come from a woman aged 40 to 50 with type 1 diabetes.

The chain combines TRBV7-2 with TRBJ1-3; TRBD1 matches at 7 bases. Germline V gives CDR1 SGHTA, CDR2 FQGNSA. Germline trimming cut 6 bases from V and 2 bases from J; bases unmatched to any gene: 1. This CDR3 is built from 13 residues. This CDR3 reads CASSQGAGNTIYF. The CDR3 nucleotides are TGTGCCAGCAGTCAGGGGGCTGGAAACACCATATATTTT.

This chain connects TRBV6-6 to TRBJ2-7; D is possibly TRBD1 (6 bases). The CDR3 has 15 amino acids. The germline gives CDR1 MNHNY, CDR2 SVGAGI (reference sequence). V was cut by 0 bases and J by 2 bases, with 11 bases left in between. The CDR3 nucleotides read TGTGCCAGCAGTTACTCGTTCGGACAGACCTACGAGCAGTACTTC. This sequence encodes CASSYSFGQTYEQYF.

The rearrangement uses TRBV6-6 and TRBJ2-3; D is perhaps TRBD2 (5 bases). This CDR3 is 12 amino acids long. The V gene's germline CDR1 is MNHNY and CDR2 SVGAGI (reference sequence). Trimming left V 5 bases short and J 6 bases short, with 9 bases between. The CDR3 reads CASSARRDTQYF. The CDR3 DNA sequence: TGTGCCAGCAGTGCGAGGAGGGATACGCAGTATTTT.

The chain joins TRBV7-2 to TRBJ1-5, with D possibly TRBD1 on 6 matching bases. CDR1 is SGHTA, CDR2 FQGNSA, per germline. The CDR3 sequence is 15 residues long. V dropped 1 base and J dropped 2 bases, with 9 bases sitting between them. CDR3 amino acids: CASSLDPGGNQPQHF. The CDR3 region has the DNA TGTGCCAGCAGCTTAGATCCAGGGGGCAATCAGCCCCAGCATTTT.

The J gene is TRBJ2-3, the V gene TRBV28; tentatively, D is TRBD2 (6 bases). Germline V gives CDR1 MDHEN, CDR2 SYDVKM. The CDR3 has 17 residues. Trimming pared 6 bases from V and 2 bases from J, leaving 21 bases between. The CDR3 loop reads CASSQASGTADTDTQYF. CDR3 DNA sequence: TGTGCCAGCAGCCAAGCATCCGGGACTGCCGACACAGATACGCAGTATTTT.

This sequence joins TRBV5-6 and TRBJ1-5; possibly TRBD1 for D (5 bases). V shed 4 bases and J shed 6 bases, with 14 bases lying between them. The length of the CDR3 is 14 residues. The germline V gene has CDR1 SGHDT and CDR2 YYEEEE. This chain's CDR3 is CASSPPGEGQPQHF. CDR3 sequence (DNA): TGTGCCAGCAGCCCTCCGGGGGAGGGTCAGCCCCAGCATTTT.

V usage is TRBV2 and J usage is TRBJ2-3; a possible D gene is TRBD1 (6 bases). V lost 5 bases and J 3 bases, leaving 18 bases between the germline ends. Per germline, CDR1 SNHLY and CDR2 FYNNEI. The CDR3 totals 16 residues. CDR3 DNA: TGTGCCAGCAGTTCAGGGGACACACTTGTAACAGATACGCAGTATTTT. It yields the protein CASSSGDTLVTDTQYF.

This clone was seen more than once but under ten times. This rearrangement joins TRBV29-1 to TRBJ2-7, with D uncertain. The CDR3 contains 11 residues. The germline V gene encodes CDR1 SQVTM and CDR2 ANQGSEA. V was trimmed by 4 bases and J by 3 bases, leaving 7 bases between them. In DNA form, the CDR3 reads TGCAGCGTTGGACAATTCTACGAGCAGTACTTC. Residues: CSVGQFYEQYF.

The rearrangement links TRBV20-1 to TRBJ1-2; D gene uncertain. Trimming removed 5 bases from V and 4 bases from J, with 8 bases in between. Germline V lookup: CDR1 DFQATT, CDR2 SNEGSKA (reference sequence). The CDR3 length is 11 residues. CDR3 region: CSAEAFYGYTF. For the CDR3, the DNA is TGCAGTGCTGAAGCGTTCTATGGCTACACCTTC.

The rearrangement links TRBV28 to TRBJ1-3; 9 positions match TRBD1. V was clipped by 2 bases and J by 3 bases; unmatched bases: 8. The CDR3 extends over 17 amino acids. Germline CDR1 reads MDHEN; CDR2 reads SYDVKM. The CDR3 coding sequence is TGTGCCAGCAGTTTAGGGGCTCCGGGACAGGGTGGAAACACCATATATTTT. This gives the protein CASSLGAPGQGGNTIYF.

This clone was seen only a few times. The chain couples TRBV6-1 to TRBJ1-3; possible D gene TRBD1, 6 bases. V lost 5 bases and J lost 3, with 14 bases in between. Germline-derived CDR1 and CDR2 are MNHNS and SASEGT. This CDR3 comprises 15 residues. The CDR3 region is CASSLQGGVGNTIYF. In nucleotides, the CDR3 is TGTGCCAGCAGTTTACAGGGAGGGGTTGGAAACACCATATATTTT.